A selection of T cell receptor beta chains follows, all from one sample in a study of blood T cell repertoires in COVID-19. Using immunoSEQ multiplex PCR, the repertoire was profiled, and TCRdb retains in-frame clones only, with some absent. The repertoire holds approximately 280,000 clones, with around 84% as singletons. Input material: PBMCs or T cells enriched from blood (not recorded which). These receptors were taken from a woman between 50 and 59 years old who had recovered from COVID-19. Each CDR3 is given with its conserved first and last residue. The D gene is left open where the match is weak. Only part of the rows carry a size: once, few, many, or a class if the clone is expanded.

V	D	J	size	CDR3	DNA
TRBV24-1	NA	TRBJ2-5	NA	CATSGPPAGLQETQYF	TGTGCCACCAGTGGACCCCCGGCGGGGCTCCAAGAGACCCAGTACTTC
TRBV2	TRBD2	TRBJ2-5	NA	CASSRGLASVETQYF	TGTGCCAGCAGTAGGGGACTAGCCTCGGTAGAGACCCAGTACTTC
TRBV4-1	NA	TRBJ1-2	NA	CASTKGEGRVSGYTF	TGCGCCAGCACTAAAGGGGAGGGGAGGGTTAGTGGCTACACCTTC
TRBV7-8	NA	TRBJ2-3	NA	CASSLRVLGQGFTDTQYF	TGTGCCAGCAGCTTAAGGGTCCTCGGGCAGGGGTTCACAGATACGCAGTATTTT
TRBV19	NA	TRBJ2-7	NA	CASSIMRASEQYF	TGTGCCAGTAGTATAATGAGGGCGTCCGAGCAGTACTTC
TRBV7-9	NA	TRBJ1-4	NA	CASSASGSEKLFF	TGTGCCAGCAGCGCCTCGGGGTCTGAAAAACTGTTTTTT
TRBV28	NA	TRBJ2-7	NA	CASSSIREQSNEQYF	TGTGCCAGCAGTTCAATCCGGGAGCAGAGCAACGAGCAGTACTTC
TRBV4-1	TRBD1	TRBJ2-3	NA	CASSQVATGGNTQYF	TGCGCCAGCAGCCAAGTTGCGACAGGGGGCAATACGCAGTATTTT
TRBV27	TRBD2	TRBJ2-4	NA	CASSSASGAGIQYF	TGTGCCAGCAGTTCGGCTAGCGGGGCGGGGATTCAGTACTTC
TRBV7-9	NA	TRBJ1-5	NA	CASSLVRGEPQHF	TGTGCCAGCAGCTTAGTTCGGGGGGAGCCCCAGCATTTT
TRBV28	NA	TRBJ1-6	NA	CASTPAGTPSKDSPLHF	TGTGCCAGCACCCCAGCCGGGACACCCTCAAAAGATTCACCCCTCCACTTT
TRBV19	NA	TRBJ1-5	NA	CASSKQGDQPQHF	TGTGCCAGTAGTAAACAGGGAGATCAGCCCCAGCATTTT
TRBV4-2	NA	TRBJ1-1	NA	CASSRKKSAGGRAEAFF	TGTGCCAGCAGCCGGAAAAAAAGCGCAGGAGGTCGGGCTGAAGCTTTCTTT
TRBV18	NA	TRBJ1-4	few	CASSEQSNEKLFF	TGTGCCAGCTCTGAACAGTCTAATGAAAAACTGTTTTTT
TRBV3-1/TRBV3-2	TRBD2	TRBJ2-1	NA	CASSPGLAGSSYNEQFF	TGTGCCAGCAGCCCCGGACTAGCGGGTAGCTCCTACAATGAGCAGTTCTTC
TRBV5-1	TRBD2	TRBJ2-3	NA	CASSLPRLAGTDTQYF	TGCGCCAGCAGCTTGCCGCGACTAGCGGGCACAGATACGCAGTATTTT
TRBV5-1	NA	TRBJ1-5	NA	CASSETTDQPQHF	TGCGCCAGCAGCGAGACAACTGATCAGCCCCAGCATTTT
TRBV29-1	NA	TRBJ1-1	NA	CSVGREGTEAFF	TGCAGCGTTGGACGGGAGGGCACTGAAGCTTTCTTT
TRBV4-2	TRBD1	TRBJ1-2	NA	CASSPRTGDDYGYTF	TGTGCCAGCAGCCCCAGGACAGGGGACGACTATGGCTACACCTTC
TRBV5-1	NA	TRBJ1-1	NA	CASSREGRGWDTEAFF	TGCGCCAGCAGCCGCGAAGGCAGGGGATGGGACACTGAAGCTTTCTTT
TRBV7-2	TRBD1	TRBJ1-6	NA	CASTGDRGNSPLHF	TGTGCCAGCACCGGGGACAGGGGGAATTCACCCCTCCACTTT
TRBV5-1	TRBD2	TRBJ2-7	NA	CASSIGTSVNEQYF	TGCGCCAGCAGCATTGGGACTAGCGTAAACGAGCAGTACTTC
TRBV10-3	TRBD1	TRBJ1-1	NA	CAIRDPGTANTEAFF	TGTGCCATCAGAGACCCCGGGACAGCGAACACTGAAGCTTTCTTT
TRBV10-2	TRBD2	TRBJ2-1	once	CASKMAGGSSYNEQFF	TGCGCCAGCAAAATGGCGGGGGGGAGCTCCTACAATGAGCAGTTCTTC
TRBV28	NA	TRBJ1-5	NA	CASSRVARGIQPQHF	TGTGCCAGCAGTCGTGTAGCAAGGGGTATTCAGCCCCAGCATTTT
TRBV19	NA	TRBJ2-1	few	CASSIRRGGGTSNEQFF	TGTGCCAGTAGTATACGGAGGGGGGGAGGGACTTCCAATGAGCAGTTCTTC
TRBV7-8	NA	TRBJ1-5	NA	CASSLASGNQPQHF	TGTGCCAGCAGCTTAGCTTCAGGAAATCAGCCCCAGCATTTT
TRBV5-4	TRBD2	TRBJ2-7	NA	CASSSIAGTYEQYF	TGTGCCAGCAGCTCAATAGCGGGTACCTACGAGCAGTACTTC
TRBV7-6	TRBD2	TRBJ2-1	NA	CASSLERGSYNEQFF	TGTGCCAGCAGCTTAGAGCGGGGATCCTACAATGAGCAGTTCTTC
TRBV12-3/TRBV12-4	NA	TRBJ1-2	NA	CASSPRGVRGYTF	TGTGCCAGCAGTCCCCGCGGGGTGCGGGGCTACACCTTC
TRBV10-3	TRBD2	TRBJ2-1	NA	CAISEQTSGEQFF	TGTGCCATCAGTGAGCAGACTAGCGGCGAGCAGTTCTTC
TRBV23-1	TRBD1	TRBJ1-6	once	CASSHPDRGRDNSPLHF	TGCGCCAGCAGTCATCCCGACAGGGGGAGAGATAATTCACCCCTCCACTTT
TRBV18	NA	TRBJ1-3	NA	CASSPREGGGRSGNTIYF	TGTGCCAGCTCACCTCGAGAGGGAGGTGGACGATCCGGAAACACCATATATTTT
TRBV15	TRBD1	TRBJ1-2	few	CATSREIQGEGYTF	TGTGCCACCAGCAGAGAAATACAGGGGGAAGGCTACACCTTC
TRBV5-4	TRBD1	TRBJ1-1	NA	CASSLQGAVEAFF	TGTGCCAGCAGCCTACAGGGGGCGGTTGAAGCTTTCTTT
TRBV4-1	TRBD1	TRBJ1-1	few	CASSQRTGPRAAFF	TGCGCCAGCAGCCAACGGACAGGGCCTCGTGCCGCTTTCTTT
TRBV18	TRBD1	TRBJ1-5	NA	CASSPPLGQGIQPQHF	TGTGCCAGCTCACCACCGTTGGGACAGGGCATTCAGCCCCAGCATTTT
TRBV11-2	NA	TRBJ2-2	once	CASSLVSVLSGELFF	TGTGCCAGCAGCTTAGTCTCAGTGCTTTCCGGGGAGCTGTTTTTT
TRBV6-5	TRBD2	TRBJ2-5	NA	CASSRGGAEETQYF	TGTGCCAGCAGCCGCGGGGGGGCCGAAGAGACCCAGTACTTC
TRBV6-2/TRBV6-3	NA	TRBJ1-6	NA	CASSFGPSYNSPLHF	TGTGCCAGCAGCTTTGGGCCATCCTATAATTCACCCCTCCACTTT
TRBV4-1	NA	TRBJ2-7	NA	CASSQGTGTEQYF	TGCGCCAGCAGCCAAGGAACAGGGACCGAGCAGTACTTC